Following are 31 T cell receptor beta chains from one sample sequenced in a study of shared clonotypes between healthy human individuals. Clones were read by immunoSEQ multiplex PCR, and TCRdb kept only the in-frame ones, dropping some. The profile covers more than 2,000,000 clones, with more than 85% appearing a single time and approximately 0.4% taken by the ten largest. Sequencing was performed on naive CD4+ T cells from PBMCs. Described subset: CD45RA+ positively selected. These receptors originate from a young man in good health. Some clones in this sample may be carry-over from other donors' samples.

The V and J genes are TRBV6-5 and TRBJ2-7; D uncertain. V lost 0 bases and J 7 bases, leaving 19 bases between the germline ends. The germline gives CDR1 MNHEY, CDR2 SVGAGI. The CDR3 covers 16 residues. The CDR3 loop is CASSYSRWSPEREQYF. The CDR3 DNA is TGTGCCAGCAGTTACTCGAGATGGTCCCCCGAACGTGAGCAGTACTTC.

This clone was counted a few times. The chain employs TRBV7-9 and TRBJ1-1; tentatively, D is TRBD1 (5 bases). The CDR3 loop spans 13 amino acids. CDR1 and CDR2 (germline): SEHNR, FQNEAQ (reference sequence). With 6 bases removed from V and 0 bases from J, the gap between germline ends came to 8 bases. The CDR3 DNA reads as TGTGCCAGCAGTGACAGCTTGAACACTGAAGCTTTCTTT. Translation: CASSDSLNTEAFF.

The CDR3 DNA sequence: TGTGCCTCTAGAACCTCCGGCGACAGGGCTTCCTACGAGCAGTACTTC. It yields the protein CASRTSGDRASYEQYF. V and J are TRBV19 and TRBJ2-7, with 7 bases identical to TRBD1. Germline CDR1 reads LNHDA; CDR2 reads SQIVND (reference sequence). V was pared by 11 bases and J by 1 base, with 17 bases of the junction left unmatched. The CDR3 runs 16 residues. The variable domain in full, completed from reference TRBV19 and TRBJ2-7, reads DGGITQSPKYLFRKEGQNVTLSCEQNLNHDAMYWYRQDPGQGLRLIYYSQIVNDFQKGDIAEGYSVSREKKESFPLTVTSAQKNPTAFYLCASRTSGDRASYEQYFGPGTRLTVT.

The chain combines TRBV28 with TRBJ1-2; no firm D call. The V gene lost 3 bases and the J gene lost 3 bases, with 5 bases spanning the gap. CDR1 and CDR2 (germline): MDHEN, SYDVKM. This CDR3 spans 12 amino acids. Written as DNA, the CDR3 is TGTGCCAGCAGTTTTAACGACTATGGCTACACCTTC. Translating it yields CASSFNDYGYTF.

The J gene is TRBJ2-7, the V gene TRBV29-1, with D perhaps TRBD1 (6 bases). The CDR3 totals 14 residues. The V end lost 6 bases, the J end lost 1 base, and 16 bases lay between the germline ends. The germline gives CDR1 SQVTM, CDR2 ANQGSEA. CDR3 in amino acids: CSVGDRPTSYEQYF. In nucleotides, the CDR3 is TGCAGCGTAGGCGACAGGCCGACATCCTACGAGCAGTACTTC.

This chain connects TRBV27 to TRBJ2-1; perhaps TRBD2 as D (6 bases). The CDR3 extends over 13 amino acids. The germline CDR1 and CDR2 sequences are MNHEY and SMNVEV (reference sequence). The ends were cut back, 5 bases at V and 10 bases at J, with 15 bases in the middle. The CDR3 nucleotides read TGTGCCAGCAGTAAATGGAGGGAAGACGAGCAGTTCTTC. It translates to CASSKWREDEQFF.

CDR3 in DNA: TGCGCCAGCAGCTCATACGGACAGGGCGCTTCTATATTCGGAGTCGATGAGCAGTTCTTC. Its translation: CASSSYGQGASIFGVDEQFF. The chain combines TRBV5-1 with TRBJ2-1, with 8 bases aligning to TRBD1. J was trimmed by 8 bases and V by 3 bases; bases with no gene match: 25. From germline, CDR1 is SGHRS and CDR2 YFSETQ. The CDR3 spans 20 residues.

CDR3 amino acids: CASSEPGLALDEQFF. CDR3 nucleotide sequence: TGTGCCAGTAGTGAACCGGGACTAGCTCTGGATGAGCAGTTCTTC. The J gene is TRBJ2-1, the V gene TRBV19; 9 bases are a match to TRBD2. The CDR3 loop spans 15 amino acids. J lost 8 bases, V lost 5 bases, and 10 bases had no gene match. Germline lookup yields CDR1 LNHDA and CDR2 SQIVND (reference sequence). Complete variable domain (other parts from reference TRBV19 and TRBJ2-1): DGGITQSPKYLFRKEGQNVTLSCEQNLNHDAMYWYRQDPGQGLRLIYYSQIVNDFQKGDIAEGYSVSREKKESFPLTVTSAQKNPTAFYLCASSEPGLALDEQFFGPGTRLTVL.

V and J are TRBV19 and TRBJ1-1; no clear D. The CDR3 has 16 amino acids. From germline, CDR1 is LNHDA and CDR2 SQIVND (reference sequence). Trimming left V 5 bases short and J 0 bases short, with 16 bases between. The CDR3 DNA sequence: TGTGCCAGTAGTCCAAGACGGCAGAAGATGAACACTGAAGCTTTCTTT. Translated, it gives CASSPRRQKMNTEAFF.

Points on this clone: At one end the junction does not follow the germline gene, possibly because of a read error. V is TRBV5-4 and J is TRBJ2-5, with TRBD2 matching 8 bases. The CDR3 is 13 residues long. The germline V gene encodes CDR1 SGHNT and CDR2 YYREEE (reference sequence). In DNA form, the CDR3 reads TGTGCCAGCAGGTTGGGACTAGGGGAGACCCAGTACTTC. Its translation: CASRLGLGETQYF. The full variable domain, in which reference TRBV5-4 and TRBJ2-5 provide the parts outside the CDR3, is ETGVTQSPTHLIKTRGQQVTLRCSSQSGHNTVSWYQQALGQGPQFIFQYYREEENGRGNFPPRFSGLQFPNYSSELNVNALELDDSALYLCASRLGLGETQYFGPGTRLLVL.

The chain uses TRBV5-1 and TRBJ1-2; D not certain. The germline V and J ends were trimmed by 4 bases and 1 base, with 8 bases remaining between them. The CDR3 has 13 amino acids. CDR1 is SGHRS, CDR2 YFSETQ, per germline. The CDR3 is CASSPDNNYGYTF. The CDR3 DNA sequence: TGCGCCAGCAGCCCCGACAATAACTATGGCTACACCTTC.

This clone was recorded a few times. The sample carries other DNA sequences with the same CDR3. The chain recombines TRBV28 with TRBJ2-3; D remains unclear. Trimming shortened V by 2 bases and J by 1 base, and 4 bases separated the two germline ends. Germline CDR1 reads MDHEN; CDR2 reads SYDVKM. The CDR3 length is 13 residues. The CDR3 reads CASSLLGTDTQYF. The CDR3 DNA follows: TGTGCCAGCAGTTTACTGGGCACAGATACGCAGTATTTT.

J is TRBJ2-4 and V is TRBV6-5; D unclear. Germline values: CDR1 MNHEY, CDR2 SVGAGI. V lost 6 bases and J lost 8, with 8 bases in between. The CDR3 has 11 amino acids. In DNA form, the CDR3 reads TGTGCCAGCAGCGACTTGGACATTCAGTACTTC. Protein product: CASSDLDIQYF.

The rearrangement links TRBV10-3 to TRBJ1-2, with a possible D match to TRBD1 (6 bases). Germline CDR1 reads ENHRY; CDR2 reads SYGVKD. V was pared by 4 bases and J by 8 bases, with 11 bases between. This CDR3 contains 12 residues. The CDR3 coding sequence is TGTGCCATCAGTGGTACAGGGCAGGGCTACACCTTC. This translates into CAISGTGQGYTF.

The CDR3: CASSQIRLSGELFF. The CDR3 DNA is TGTGCCAGCAGCCAAATCCGGCTCTCCGGGGAGCTGTTTTTT. The chain couples TRBV14 to TRBJ2-2; D not resolved. The germline V and J ends were trimmed by 2 bases and 6 bases, with 10 bases remaining between them. This CDR3 has 14 residues. Looked up from germline, CDR1 is SGHDN and CDR2 is FVKESK.

The V call is TRBV10-3, the J call TRBJ2-6; TRBD1 or TRBD2 may be the D gene (5 bases each). The germline gives CDR1 ENHRY, CDR2 SYGVKD. Between the trimmed V and J ends, which lost 0 bases and 2 bases, there was a span of 8 bases. The CDR3 totals 16 residues. DNA of the CDR3: TGTGCCATCAGTGAGTCGATGGGGGCTGGGGCCAACGTCCTGACTTTC. Amino acids: CAISESMGAGANVLTF.

The V and J genes are TRBV7-9 and TRBJ2-1; D tentatively fits TRBD1 or TRBD2 (5 bases each). Germline-derived CDR1 and CDR2 are SEHNR and FQNEAQ (reference sequence). The CDR3 spans 15 residues. V was shortened by 5 bases and J by 4 bases, with 15 bases between the two germline ends. Here the CDR3 DNA reads TGTGCCAGCAGCAAACCCGGGACCCCTTACAATGAGCAGTTCTTC. It codes for CASSKPGTPYNEQFF.

This clone was seen just once. This chain connects TRBV27 to TRBJ2-1, with TRBD2 matching 7 bases. With V trimmed by 5 bases and J by 7 bases, 14 bases remained unmatched. The germline V gene has CDR1 MNHEY and CDR2 SMNVEV (reference sequence). This CDR3 has 16 residues. CDR3 nucleotides: TGTGCCAGCAGTCCCCTTCGGCTAGCGGAACATAATGAGCAGTTCTTC. Translated, it gives CASSPLRLAEHNEQFF.

The genes are TRBV19 and TRBJ1-2; 11 bases map to TRBD1. The CDR3 is 16 amino acids. Germline V gives CDR1 LNHDA, CDR2 SQIVND (reference sequence). V was clipped by 5 bases and J by 7 bases; unmatched bases: 12. CDR3: CASSLIPGQGVAGYTF. CDR3 coding DNA: TGTGCCAGTAGTCTGATACCGGGACAGGGGGTTGCTGGCTACACCTTC.

The V gene is TRBV15, the J gene TRBJ2-1, with D possibly TRBD1 on 5 matching bases. Trimming cost V 5 bases and J 0 bases, with 11 bases left between them. Germline CDR1 and CDR2: LNHNV and YYDKDF (reference sequence). The CDR3 covers 15 residues. In nucleotides, the CDR3 is TGTGCCACCAGCCCCAGGGCGGACTCCTACAATGAGCAGTTCTTC. Its protein is CATSPRADSYNEQFF.

The chain uses TRBV2 and TRBJ2-3, with TRBD1 as a possible D gene (6 bases). Deletions cut 8 bases from V and 3 bases from J, with 18 bases between. Germline V lookup: CDR1 SNHLY, CDR2 FYNNEI. The CDR3 totals 15 residues. For the CDR3, the DNA is TGTGCCAGCGGGGGCGAGTTGATAGGAACAGATACGCAGTATTTT. It codes for CASGGELIGTDTQYF. Based on the CDR3 plus reference TRBV2 and TRBJ2-3, the full variable domain is EPEVTQTPSHQVTQMGQEVILRCVPISNHLYFYWYRQILGQKVEFLVSFYNNEISEKSEIFDDQFSVERPDGSNFTLKIRSTKLEDSAMYFCASGGELIGTDTQYFGPGTRLTVL.

The V gene is TRBV7-2, the J gene TRBJ1-1; weak D call: TRBD1 (5 bases). The CDR3 consists of 16 residues. CDR1 is SGHTA and CDR2 is FQGNSA in the germline V gene. Trimming removed 7 bases from V and 1 base from J, with 19 bases in between. This CDR3 is CASTLGQGRGNTEAFF. The DNA of the CDR3 is TGTGCCAGCACCCTAGGCCAGGGCCGGGGGAACACTGAAGCTTTCTTT.

The rearrangement links TRBV15 to TRBJ2-5; TRBD2 matches at 9 bases. V dropped 0 bases and J dropped 5; count of bases not matched to a gene: 13. The CDR3 contains 18 residues. The germline gives CDR1 LNHNV, CDR2 YYDKDF (reference sequence). This chain's CDR3 is CATSRDLTTREGGETQYF. CDR3 coding DNA: TGTGCCACCAGCAGAGATCTAACGACGCGGGAGGGGGGGGAGACCCAGTACTTC.

The rearrangement joins TRBV5-4 to TRBJ2-2; TRBD2 is a possible D gene (5 bases). Trimming stripped 3 bases from V and 4 bases from J, with 19 bases between. The CDR3 consists of 17 residues. Germline V CDR1 and CDR2: SGHNT, YYREEE (reference sequence). This chain's CDR3 is CASSSGIVGQATGELFF. CDR3 DNA: TGTGCCAGCAGCTCGGGGATAGTGGGCCAAGCCACCGGGGAGCTGTTTTTT.

Details on this clone: Within the sample, other DNA sequences also encode this same CDR3. The chain couples TRBV30 to TRBJ2-3; D unclear. Germline V lookup: CDR1 GTSNPN, CDR2 SVGIG (reference sequence). Between the trimmed V and J ends, which lost 0 bases and 5 bases, there was a span of 3 bases. The CDR3 sequence is 11 residues long. The CDR3: CAWSVEDTQYF. The CDR3 DNA sequence: TGTGCCTGGAGTGTTGAAGATACGCAGTATTTT.

V and J are TRBV28 and TRBJ2-7; 8 positions agree with TRBD2. In germline, CDR1 is MDHEN, CDR2 SYDVKM. V shed 6 bases and J 9 bases; nucleotides not matched to a gene: 7. The CDR3 has 12 amino acids. CDR3 region: CASSRGTRGQYF. The CDR3 coding sequence is TGTGCCAGCAGCCGCGGGACTAGAGGGCAGTACTTC.

V is TRBV19 and J is TRBJ2-7; 8 positions match TRBD2. There are 16 residues in the CDR3. Looked up from germline, CDR1 is LNHDA and CDR2 is SQIVND (reference sequence). J gave up 0 bases and V 5 bases, and 9 bases lay outside the gene matches. The CDR3 here is CASSPSGTRSSYEQYF. The CDR3 DNA reads as TGTGCCAGTAGTCCCTCGGGGACTAGGAGCTCCTACGAGCAGTACTTC.

This clone was observed a single time. The rearrangement uses TRBV7-9 and TRBJ2-1; 13 bases map to TRBD2. This CDR3 has 19 residues. J gave up 8 bases and V 4 bases, and 17 bases lay outside the gene matches. CDR1 SEHNR and CDR2 FQNEAQ come from the germline V gene (reference sequence). This CDR3 is CASSYTTSGRRGRVDEQFF. CDR3 DNA sequence: TGTGCCAGCAGCTATACGACTAGCGGGAGGAGGGGTAGGGTAGATGAGCAGTTCTTC.

CDR3 residues: CASSVGSPWEGTKNIQYF. CDR3 DNA sequence: TGTGCCAGCAGCGTAGGCTCCCCCTGGGAGGGGACCAAAAACATTCAGTACTTC. The chain joins TRBV9 to TRBJ2-4; 7 bases fit TRBD2. Germline V CDR1 and CDR2: SGDLS, YYNGEE. With 0 bases clipped from V and 2 bases from J, the junction kept 11 bases outside the gene matches. This CDR3 region has 18 residues.

The chain carries TRBV7-6 and TRBJ1-4; TRBD1 aligns across 9 bases. The germline CDR1 and CDR2 sequences are SGHVS and FNYEAQ. After removal of 8 bases from V and 6 bases from J, the junction contained 7 bases not matched to a gene. The CDR3 runs 14 residues. The CDR3, as DNA: TGTGCCAGCCGGGCGGACAGGGGTTATGAAAAACTGTTTTTT. Its protein product is CASRADRGYEKLFF.

Regarding this clone: Distinct nucleotide sequences in the sample also encode this CDR3. This chain uses TRBV28 with TRBJ2-1, with 7 bases fitting TRBD1. The CDR3 consists of 13 residues. J gave up 5 bases and V 6 bases, and 4 bases lay outside the gene matches. Germline values: CDR1 MDHEN, CDR2 SYDVKM. DNA of the CDR3: TGTGCCAGCAGCTCTGGACAGGACAATGAGCAGTTCTTC. This codes for CASSSGQDNEQFF. The variable domain in full, completed from reference TRBV28 and TRBJ2-1, reads DVKVTQSSRYLVKRTGEKVFLECVQDMDHENMFWYRQDPGLGLRLIYFSYDVKMKEKGDIPEGYSVSREKKERFSLILESASTNQTSMYLCASSSGQDNEQFFGPGTRLTVL.